This TCR beta chain emerged from a study of blood T cell repertoires in COVID-19. Study-wide context: T cells, B-cell-depleted T cells, or PBMCs provided the cDNA or gDNA that served as material.

TCRdb keeps only in-frame clones here, not all; method: immunoSEQ multiplex PCR. This table has 120,000 to 150,000 clones, around 90% appearing once. This CDR3 comprises 15 residues. V trimming: 4 bases; J trimming: 6 bases; junction bases outside the gene matches: 10. In germline, CDR1 is SNHLY, CDR2 FYNNEI. The chain recombines TRBV2 with TRBJ1-1; 8 bases are shared with TRBD1. Input material: peripheral blood. The sequence was obtained from a human donor in a cohort sampled during active COVID-19. The CDR3 bases are TGTGCCAGCAGTGGGACAGGGAGTGGGACGGCTGAAGCTTTCTTT. Translation gives CASSGTGSGTAEAFF.